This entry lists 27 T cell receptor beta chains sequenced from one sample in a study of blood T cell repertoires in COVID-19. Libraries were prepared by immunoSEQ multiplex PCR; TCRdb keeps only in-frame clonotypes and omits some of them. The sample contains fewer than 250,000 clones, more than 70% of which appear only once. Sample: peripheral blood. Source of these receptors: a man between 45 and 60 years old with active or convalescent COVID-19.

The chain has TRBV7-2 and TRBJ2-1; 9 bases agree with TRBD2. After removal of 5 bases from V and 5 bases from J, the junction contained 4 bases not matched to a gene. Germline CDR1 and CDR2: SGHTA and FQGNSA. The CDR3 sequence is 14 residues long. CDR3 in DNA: TGTGCCAGCAGCCCCGGGACTAGCAACAATGAGCAGTTCTTC. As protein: CASSPGTSNNEQFF. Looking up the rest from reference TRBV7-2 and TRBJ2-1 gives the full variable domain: GAGVSQSPSNKVTEKGKDVELRCDPISGHTALYWYRQSLGQGLEFLIYFQGNSAPDKSGLPSDRFSAERTGGSVSTLTIQRTQQEDSAVYLCASSPGTSNNEQFFGPGTRLTVL.

CDR3 nucleotide sequence: TGTGCCTGCTCTATCACCGGGACAGGGGGGAATGAGCAGTTCTTC. As protein: CACSITGTGGNEQFF. This rearrangement joins TRBV30 to TRBJ2-1; TRBD1 matches at 11 bases. This CDR3 has 15 residues. Looked up from germline, CDR1 is GTSNPN and CDR2 is SVGIG (reference sequence). Unmatched junction bases numbered 11, after V lost 6 bases and J lost 7 bases.

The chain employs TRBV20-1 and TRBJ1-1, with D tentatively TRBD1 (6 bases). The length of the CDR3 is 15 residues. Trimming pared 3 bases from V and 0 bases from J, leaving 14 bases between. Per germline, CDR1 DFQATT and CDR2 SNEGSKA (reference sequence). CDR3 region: CSASRGQIMNTEAFF. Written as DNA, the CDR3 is TGCAGTGCTAGTAGGGGACAAATCATGAACACTGAAGCTTTCTTT.

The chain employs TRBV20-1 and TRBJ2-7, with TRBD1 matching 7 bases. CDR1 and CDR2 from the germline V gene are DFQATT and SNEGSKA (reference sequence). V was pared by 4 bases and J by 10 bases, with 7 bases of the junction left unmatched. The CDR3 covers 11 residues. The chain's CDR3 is CSATGQDHQYF. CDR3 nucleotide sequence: TGCAGTGCTACCGGACAGGATCATCAGTACTTC.

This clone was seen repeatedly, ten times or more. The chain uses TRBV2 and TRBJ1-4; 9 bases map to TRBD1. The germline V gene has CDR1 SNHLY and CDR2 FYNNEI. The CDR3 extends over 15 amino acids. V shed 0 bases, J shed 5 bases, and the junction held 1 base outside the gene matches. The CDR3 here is CASSEAGTGNEKLFF. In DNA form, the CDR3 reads TGTGCCAGCAGTGAAGCGGGGACAGGGAATGAAAAACTGTTTTTT.

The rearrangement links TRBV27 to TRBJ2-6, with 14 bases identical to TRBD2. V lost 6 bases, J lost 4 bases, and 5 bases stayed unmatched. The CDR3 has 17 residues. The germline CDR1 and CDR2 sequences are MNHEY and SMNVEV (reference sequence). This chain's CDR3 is CASSRLAGGPGANVLTF. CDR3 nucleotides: TGTGCCAGCAGCCGACTAGCGGGAGGGCCAGGGGCCAACGTCCTGACTTTC.

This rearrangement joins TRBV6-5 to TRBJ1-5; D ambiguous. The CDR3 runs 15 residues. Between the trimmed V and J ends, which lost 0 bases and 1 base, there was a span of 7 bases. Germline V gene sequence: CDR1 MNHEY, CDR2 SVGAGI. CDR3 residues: CASSYSPGSNQPQHF. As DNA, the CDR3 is TGTGCCAGCAGTTACTCGCCCGGGAGCAATCAGCCCCAGCATTTT.

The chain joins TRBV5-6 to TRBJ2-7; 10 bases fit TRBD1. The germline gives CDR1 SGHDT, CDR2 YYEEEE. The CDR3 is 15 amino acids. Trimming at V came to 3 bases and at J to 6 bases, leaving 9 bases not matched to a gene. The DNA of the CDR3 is TGTGCCAGCAGCTCCCGGGACAGGGGTCTTTCCGAGCAGTACTTC. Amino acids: CASSSRDRGLSEQYF.

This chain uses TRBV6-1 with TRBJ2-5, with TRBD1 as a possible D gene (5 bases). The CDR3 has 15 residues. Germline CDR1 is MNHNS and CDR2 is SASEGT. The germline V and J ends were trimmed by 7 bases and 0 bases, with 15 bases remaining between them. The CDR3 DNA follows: TGTGCCAGCAAAGAAGGGGTGGGGAACCAAGAGACCCAGTACTTC. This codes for CASKEGVGNQETQYF.

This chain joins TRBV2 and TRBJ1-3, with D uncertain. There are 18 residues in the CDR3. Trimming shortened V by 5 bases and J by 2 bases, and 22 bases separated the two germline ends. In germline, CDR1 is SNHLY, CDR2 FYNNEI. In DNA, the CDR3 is TGTGCCAGCAGTCCCGAGGCTCAAAGAATCTCTCCTGGAAACACCATATATTTT. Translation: CASSPEAQRISPGNTIYF. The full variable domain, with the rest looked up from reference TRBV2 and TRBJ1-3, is EPEVTQTPSHQVTQMGQEVILRCVPISNHLYFYWYRQILGQKVEFLVSFYNNEISEKSEIFDDQFSVERPDGSNFTLKIRSTKLEDSAMYFCASSPEAQRISPGNTIYFGEGSWLTVV.

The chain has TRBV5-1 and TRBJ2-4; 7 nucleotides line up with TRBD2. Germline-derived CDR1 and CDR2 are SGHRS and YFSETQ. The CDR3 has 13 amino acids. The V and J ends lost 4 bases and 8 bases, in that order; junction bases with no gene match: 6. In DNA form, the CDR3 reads TGCGCCAGCAGCATCGCGGGGGAAGACATTCAGTACTTC. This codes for CASSIAGEDIQYF.

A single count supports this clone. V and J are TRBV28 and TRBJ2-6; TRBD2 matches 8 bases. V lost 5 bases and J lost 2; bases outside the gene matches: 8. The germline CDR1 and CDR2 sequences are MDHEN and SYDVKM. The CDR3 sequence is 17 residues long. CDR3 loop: CASSAGRGGTGANVLTF. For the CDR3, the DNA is TGTGCCAGCAGTGCCGGGAGGGGGGGAACTGGGGCCAACGTCCTGACTTTC. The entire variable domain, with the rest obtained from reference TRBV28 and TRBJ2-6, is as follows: DVKVTQSSRYLVKRTGEKVFLECVQDMDHENMFWYRQDPGLGLRLIYFSYDVKMKEKGDIPEGYSVSREKKERFSLILESASTNQTSMYLCASSAGRGGTGANVLTFGAGSRLTVL.

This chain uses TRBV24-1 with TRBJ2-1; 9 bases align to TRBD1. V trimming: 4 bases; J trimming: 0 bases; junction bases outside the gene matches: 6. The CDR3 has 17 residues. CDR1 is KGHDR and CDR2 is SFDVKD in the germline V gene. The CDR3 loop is CATSEAGTGSSYNEQFF. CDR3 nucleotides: TGTGCCACCAGTGAGGCCGGGACAGGGAGCTCCTACAATGAGCAGTTCTTC.

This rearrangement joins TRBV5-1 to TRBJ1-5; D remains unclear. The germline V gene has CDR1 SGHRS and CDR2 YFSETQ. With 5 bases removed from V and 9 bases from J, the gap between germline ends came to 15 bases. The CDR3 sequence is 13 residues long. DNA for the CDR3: TGCGCCAGCAGTACCGACGGCCTAGGGCCCCAGCATTTT. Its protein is CASSTDGLGPQHF.

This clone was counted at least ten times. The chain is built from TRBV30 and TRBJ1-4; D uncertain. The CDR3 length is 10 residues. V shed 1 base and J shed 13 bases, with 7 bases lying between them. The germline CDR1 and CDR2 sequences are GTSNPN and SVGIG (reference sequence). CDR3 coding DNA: TGTGCCTGGAGTGAGGAGAGACTGTTTTTT. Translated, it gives CAWSEERLFF.

CDR3: CASRTSLRTGELFF. The CDR3 DNA sequence: TGTGCCAGTAGGACTAGCTTACGCACCGGGGAGCTGTTTTTT. V is TRBV19 and J is TRBJ2-2; 7 bases match TRBD2. The CDR3 is made up of 14 amino acids. Germline CDR1 LNHDA, CDR2 SQIVND (reference sequence). V was pared by 6 bases and J by 4 bases, with 5 bases of the junction left unmatched.

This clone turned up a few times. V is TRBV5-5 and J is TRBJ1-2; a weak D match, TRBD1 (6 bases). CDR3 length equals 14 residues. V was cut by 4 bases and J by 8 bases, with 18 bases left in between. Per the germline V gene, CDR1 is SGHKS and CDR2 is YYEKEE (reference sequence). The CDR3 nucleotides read TGTGCCAGCAGCCGATTACAGGGTAATAGGGGCTACACCTTC. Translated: CASSRLQGNRGYTF. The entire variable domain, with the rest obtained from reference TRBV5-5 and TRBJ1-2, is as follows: DAGVTQSPTHLIKTRGQQVTLRCSPISGHKSVSWYQQVLGQGPQFIFQYYEKEERGRGNFPDRFSARQFPNYSSELNVNALLLGDSALYLCASSRLQGNRGYTFGSGTRLTVV.

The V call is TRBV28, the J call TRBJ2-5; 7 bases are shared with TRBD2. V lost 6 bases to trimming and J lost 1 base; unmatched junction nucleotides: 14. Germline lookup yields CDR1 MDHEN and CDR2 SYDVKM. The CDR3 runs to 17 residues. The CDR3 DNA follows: TGTGCCAGCAGCCCCCGGGACTCTTGGGGGGGCCAAGAGACCCAGTACTTC. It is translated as CASSPRDSWGGQETQYF.

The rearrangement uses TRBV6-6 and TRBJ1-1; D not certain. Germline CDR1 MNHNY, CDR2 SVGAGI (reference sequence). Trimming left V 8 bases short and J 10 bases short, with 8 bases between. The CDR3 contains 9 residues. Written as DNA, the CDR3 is TGTGCCAGCGGAGAGGGAGCTTTCTTT. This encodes CASGEGAFF.

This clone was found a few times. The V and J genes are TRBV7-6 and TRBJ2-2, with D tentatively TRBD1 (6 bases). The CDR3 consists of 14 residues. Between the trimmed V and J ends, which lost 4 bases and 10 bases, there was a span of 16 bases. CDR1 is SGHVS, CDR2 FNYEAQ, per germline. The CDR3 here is CASSYRDKGEELFF. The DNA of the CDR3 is TGTGCCAGCAGCTACCGGGACAAAGGAGAGGAGCTGTTTTTT. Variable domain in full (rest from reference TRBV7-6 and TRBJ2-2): GAGVSQSPRYKVTKRGQDVALRCDPISGHVSLYWYRQALGQGPEFLTYFNYEAQQDKSGLPNDRFSAERPEGSISTLTIQRTEQRDSAMYRCASSYRDKGEELFFGEGSRLTVL.

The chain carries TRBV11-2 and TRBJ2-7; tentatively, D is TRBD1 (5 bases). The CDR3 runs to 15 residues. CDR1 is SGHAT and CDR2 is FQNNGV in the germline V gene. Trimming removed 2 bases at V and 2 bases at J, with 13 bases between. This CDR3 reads CASSLYQTATYEQYF. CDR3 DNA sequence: TGTGCCAGCAGCTTATATCAGACAGCGACCTACGAGCAGTACTTC.

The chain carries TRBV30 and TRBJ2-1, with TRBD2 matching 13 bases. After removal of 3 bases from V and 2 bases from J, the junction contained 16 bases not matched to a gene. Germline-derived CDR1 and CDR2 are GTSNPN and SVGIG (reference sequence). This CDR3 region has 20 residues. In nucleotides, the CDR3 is TGTGCCTGGAGGGACCCTTCGGGACTAGCGGGGCTTTCCGCCTACAATGAGCAGTTCTTC. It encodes CAWRDPSGLAGLSAYNEQFF. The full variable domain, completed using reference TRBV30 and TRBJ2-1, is SQTIHQWPATLVQPVGSPLSLECTVEGTSNPNLYWYRQAAGRGLQLLFYSVGIGQISSEVPQNLSASRPQDRQFILSSKKLLLSDSGFYLCAWRDPSGLAGLSAYNEQFFGPGTRLTVL.

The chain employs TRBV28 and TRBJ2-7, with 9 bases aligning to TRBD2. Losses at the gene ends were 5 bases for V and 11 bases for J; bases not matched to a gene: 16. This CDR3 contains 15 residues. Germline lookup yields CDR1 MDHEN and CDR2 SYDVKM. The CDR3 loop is CASSPPGLAFRREYF. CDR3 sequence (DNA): TGTGCCAGCAGTCCCCCGGGACTAGCTTTCAGAAGGGAGTACTTC.

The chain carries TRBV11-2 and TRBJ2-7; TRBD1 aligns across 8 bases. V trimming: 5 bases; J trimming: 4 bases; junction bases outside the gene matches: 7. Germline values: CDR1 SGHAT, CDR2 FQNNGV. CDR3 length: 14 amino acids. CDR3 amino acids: CASSRDRLSYEQYF. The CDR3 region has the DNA TGTGCCAGCAGCCGGGACAGGCTAAGTTACGAGCAGTACTTC.

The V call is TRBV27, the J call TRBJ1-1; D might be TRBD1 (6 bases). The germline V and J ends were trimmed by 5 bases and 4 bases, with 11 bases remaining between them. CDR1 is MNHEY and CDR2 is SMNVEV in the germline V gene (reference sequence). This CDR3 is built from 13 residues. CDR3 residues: CASSRTGSTEAFF. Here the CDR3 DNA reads TGTGCCAGCAGTCGAACAGGGAGCACTGAAGCTTTCTTT.

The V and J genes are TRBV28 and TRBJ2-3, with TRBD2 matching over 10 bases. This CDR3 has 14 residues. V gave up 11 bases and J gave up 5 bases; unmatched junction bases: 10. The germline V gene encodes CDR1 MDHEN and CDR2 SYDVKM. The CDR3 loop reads CAGTSGKFLDTQYF. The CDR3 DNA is TGTGCCGGTACTAGCGGGAAATTTTTAGATACGCAGTATTTT.

In nucleotides, the CDR3 is TGCGCCAGCAGCTTGCCTAGCGGGGATGGCAATGAGCAGTTCTTC. As protein: CASSLPSGDGNEQFF. The chain recombines TRBV5-1 with TRBJ2-1, with 9 bases identical to TRBD2. CDR3 length: 15 residues. J gave up 6 bases and V 1 base, and 5 bases lay outside the gene matches. Germline values: CDR1 SGHRS, CDR2 YFSETQ.